The entry that follows covers one TCR beta chain sequence. This table comes from immunoSEQ multiplex PCR, and its TCRdb copy is limited to in-frame clones, with some not included. In the table there are around 210,000 clones, 85% to 90% of which are singletons. V lost 7 bases and J lost 0, with 15 bases in between. The CDR3 has 15 residues. Germline CDR1 LNHDA, CDR2 SQIVND (reference sequence). The data derive from a study of blood T cell repertoires in COVID-19. Study information: COVID-19 samples from acute and convalescent phases originated in the United States, Italy and Spain. The cDNA or gDNA used as material had been derived from T cells, B-cell-depleted T cells, or PBMCs.

The rearrangement uses TRBV19 and TRBJ1-2; D perhaps matches TRBD1 (6 bases). This sequence originates from a man aged 18 to 30 with active or convalescent COVID-19. Specimen: peripheral blood. The CDR3 loop reads CASTTGQITNYGYTF. CDR3 coding DNA: TGTGCCAGTACCACTGGACAGATCACTAACTATGGCTACACCTTC. Combining the CDR3 with reference TRBV19 and TRBJ1-2 gives the whole variable domain DGGITQSPKYLFRKEGQNVTLSCEQNLNHDAMYWYRQDPGQGLRLIYYSQIVNDFQKGDIAEGYSVSREKKESFPLTVTSAQKNPTAFYLCASTTGQITNYGYTFGSGTRLTVV.